Listed here are 6 T cell receptor beta chains from one sample, sequenced in a study of blood T cell repertoires in COVID-19. The table came from immunoSEQ multiplex PCR; TCRdb's copy has only in-frame clones and leaves some out. The sample yields fewer than 250,000 clones, about nine tenths seen once. Sequenced sample: PBMCs or T cells enriched from blood (not recorded which). All receptors come from a man aged 30-40 years in a cohort exposed to, infected with or recovered from COVID-19 (not recorded which).

The chain joins TRBV28 to TRBJ1-1; D gene uncertain. Germline V gene lookup returns CDR1 MDHEN and CDR2 SYDVKM. The V end was cut by 7 bases, the J end by 1 base, with 4 bases between. This CDR3 is 11 amino acids long. CDR3 region: CASTGNTEAFF. The DNA of the CDR3 is TGTGCCAGCACAGGGAACACTGAAGCTTTCTTT.

This chain joins TRBV28 and TRBJ1-1, with D tentatively TRBD1 (6 bases). The CDR3 covers 14 residues. With 5 bases removed from V and 1 base from J, the gap between germline ends came to 11 bases. CDR1 is MDHEN and CDR2 is SYDVKM in the germline V gene. This CDR3 is CASSLIQGNTEAFF. CDR3 DNA: TGTGCCAGCAGTCTAATACAGGGGAACACTGAAGCTTTCTTT.

This clone showed up just a few times. The chain employs TRBV27 and TRBJ1-2; the match to TRBD1 covers 8 bases. The CDR3 length is 16 residues. Losses at the gene ends were 3 bases for V and 8 bases for J; bases not matched to a gene: 14. Germline assignment: CDR1 MNHEY and CDR2 SMNVEV (reference sequence). The CDR3 DNA is TGTGCCAGCAGTTTTAGTTTGGCAGGGGGACAGGCGGGCTACACCTTC. It encodes CASSFSLAGGQAGYTF.

The chain uses TRBV27 and TRBJ1-3; D possibly corresponds to TRBD1 (5 bases). From germline, CDR1 is MNHEY and CDR2 SMNVEV (reference sequence). Trimming cost V 5 bases and J 0 bases, with 20 bases left between them. CDR3 length: 18 residues. The CDR3 DNA is TGTGCCAGCAGTCCATACTCCCAGGGTTCTATCTCTGGAAACACCATATATTTT. Encoded protein: CASSPYSQGSISGNTIYF.

Here the CDR3 DNA reads TGCGCCAGCAGCCAAGATGTGGCAGGGGGGTACTACGAGCAGTACTTC. It encodes CASSQDVAGGYYEQYF. The V gene is TRBV4-1, the J gene TRBJ2-7; D may be TRBD1 (7 bases). Germline assignment: CDR1 MGHRA and CDR2 YSYEKL. Trimming shortened V by 0 bases and J by 3 bases, and 15 bases separated the two germline ends. The CDR3 loop spans 16 amino acids.

This chain uses TRBV28 with TRBJ2-2; D is undetermined. CDR1 is MDHEN, CDR2 SYDVKM, per germline. This CDR3 spans 12 amino acids. The V end was cut by 4 bases, the J end by 5 bases, with 5 bases between. CDR3 in amino acids: CASSSVTGELFF. The DNA of the CDR3 is TGTGCCAGCAGTTCGGTAACCGGGGAGCTGTTTTTT. Combining the CDR3 with reference TRBV28 and TRBJ2-2 gives the whole variable domain DVKVTQSSRYLVKRTGEKVFLECVQDMDHENMFWYRQDPGLGLRLIYFSYDVKMKEKGDIPEGYSVSREKKERFSLILESASTNQTSMYLCASSSVTGELFFGEGSRLTVL.